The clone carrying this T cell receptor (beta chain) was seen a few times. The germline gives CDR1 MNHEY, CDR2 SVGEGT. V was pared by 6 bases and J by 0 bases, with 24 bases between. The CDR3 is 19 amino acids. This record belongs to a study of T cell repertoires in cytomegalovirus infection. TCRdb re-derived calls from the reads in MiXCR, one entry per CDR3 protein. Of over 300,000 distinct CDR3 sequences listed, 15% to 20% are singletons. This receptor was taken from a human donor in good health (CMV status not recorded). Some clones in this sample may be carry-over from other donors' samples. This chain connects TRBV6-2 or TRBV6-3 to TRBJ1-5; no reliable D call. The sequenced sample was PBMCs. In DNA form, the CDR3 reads TGTGCCAGCAGACAAATCATAGGACCGCTATCGTATAGCAATCAGCCCCAGCATTTT. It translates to CASRQIIGPLSYSNQPQHF.